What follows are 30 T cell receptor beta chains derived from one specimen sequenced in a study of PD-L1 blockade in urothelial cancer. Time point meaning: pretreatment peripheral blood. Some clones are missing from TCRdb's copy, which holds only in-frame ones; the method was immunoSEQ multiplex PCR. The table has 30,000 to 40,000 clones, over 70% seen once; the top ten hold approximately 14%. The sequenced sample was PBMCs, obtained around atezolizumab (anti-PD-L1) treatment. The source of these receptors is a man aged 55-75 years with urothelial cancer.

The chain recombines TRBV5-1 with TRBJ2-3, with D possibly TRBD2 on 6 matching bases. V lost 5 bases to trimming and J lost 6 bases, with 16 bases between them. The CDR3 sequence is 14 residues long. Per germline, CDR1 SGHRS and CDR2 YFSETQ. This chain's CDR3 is CASSYREPWDTQYF. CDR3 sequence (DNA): TGCGCCAGCAGTTATCGGGAGCCATGGGATACGCAGTATTTT.

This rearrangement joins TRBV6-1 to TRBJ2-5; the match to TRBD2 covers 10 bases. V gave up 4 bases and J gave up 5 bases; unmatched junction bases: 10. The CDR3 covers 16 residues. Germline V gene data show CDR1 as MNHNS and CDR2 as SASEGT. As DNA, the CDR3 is TGTGCCAGCAGTGCTAAAAGCGGGAGGGACTTTGAGACCCAGTACTTC. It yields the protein CASSAKSGRDFETQYF.

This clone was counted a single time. CDR3 protein: CAWSVTGSGYTF. CDR3 DNA sequence: TGTGCCTGGAGTGTCACGGGAAGTGGCTACACCTTC. The chain is built from TRBV30 and TRBJ1-2; no definite D call. Trimming stripped 0 bases from V and 7 bases from J, with 9 bases between. Germline V gene data show CDR1 as GTSNPN and CDR2 as SVGIG (reference sequence). The CDR3 is 12 residues long.

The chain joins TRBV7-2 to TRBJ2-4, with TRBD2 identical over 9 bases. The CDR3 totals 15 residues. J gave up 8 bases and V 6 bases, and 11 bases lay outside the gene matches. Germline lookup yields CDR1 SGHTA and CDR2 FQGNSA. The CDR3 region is CASSPMTSGRDIQYF. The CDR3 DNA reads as TGTGCCAGCAGTCCGATGACTAGCGGTCGGGACATTCAGTACTTC.

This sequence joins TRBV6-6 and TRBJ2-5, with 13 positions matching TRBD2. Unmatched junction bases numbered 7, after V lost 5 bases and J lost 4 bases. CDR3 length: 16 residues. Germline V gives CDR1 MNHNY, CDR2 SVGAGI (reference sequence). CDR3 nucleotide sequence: TGTGCCAGCAGTCCGACTAGCGGGAGGTATGGAGAGACCCAGTACTTC. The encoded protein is CASSPTSGRYGETQYF.

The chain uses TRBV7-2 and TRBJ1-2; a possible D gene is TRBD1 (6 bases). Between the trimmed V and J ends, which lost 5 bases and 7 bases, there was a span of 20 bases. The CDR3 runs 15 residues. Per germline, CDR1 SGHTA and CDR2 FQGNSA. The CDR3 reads CASSQPVGGASGYTF. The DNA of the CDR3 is TGTGCCAGCAGCCAACCTGTAGGGGGGGCGAGTGGCTACACCTTC.

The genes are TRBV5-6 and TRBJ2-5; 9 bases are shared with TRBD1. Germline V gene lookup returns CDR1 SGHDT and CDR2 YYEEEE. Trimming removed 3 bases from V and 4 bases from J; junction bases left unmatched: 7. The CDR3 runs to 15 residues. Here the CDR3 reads CASSYTGGGGETQYF. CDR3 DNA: TGTGCCAGCAGCTATACAGGGGGCGGAGGAGAGACCCAGTACTTC.

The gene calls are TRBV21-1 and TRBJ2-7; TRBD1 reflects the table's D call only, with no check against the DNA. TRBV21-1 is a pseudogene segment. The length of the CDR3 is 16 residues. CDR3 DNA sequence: TGTGCCAGCAGCACTTCACAGGGCTCCAGCTCCTACGAGCAGTACTTC. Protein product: CASSTSQGSSSYEQYF.

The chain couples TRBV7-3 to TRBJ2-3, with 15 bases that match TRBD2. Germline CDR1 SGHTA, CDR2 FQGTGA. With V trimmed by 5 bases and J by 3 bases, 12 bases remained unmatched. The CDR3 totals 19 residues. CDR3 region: CASSRTPGLAGGGTDTQYF. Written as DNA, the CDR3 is TGTGCCAGCAGCCGAACCCCGGGACTAGCGGGAGGAGGTACAGATACGCAGTATTTT. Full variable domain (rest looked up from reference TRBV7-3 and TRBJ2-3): GAGVSQTPSNKVTEKGKYVELRCDPISGHTALYWYRQSLGQGPEFLIYFQGTGAADDSGLPNDRFFAVRPEGSVSTLKIQRTERGDSAVYLCASSRTPGLAGGGTDTQYFGPGTRLTVL.

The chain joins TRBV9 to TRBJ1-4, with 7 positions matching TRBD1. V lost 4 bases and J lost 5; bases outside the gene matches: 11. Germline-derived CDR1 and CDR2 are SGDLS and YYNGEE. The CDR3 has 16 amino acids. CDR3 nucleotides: TGTGCCAGCAGCCCAAGCTACAGGGGCCAAAATGAAAAACTGTTTTTT. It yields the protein CASSPSYRGQNEKLFF.

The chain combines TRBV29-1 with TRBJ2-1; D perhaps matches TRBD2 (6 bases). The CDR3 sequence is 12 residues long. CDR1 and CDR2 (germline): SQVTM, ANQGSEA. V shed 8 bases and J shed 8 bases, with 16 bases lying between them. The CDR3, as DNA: TGCAGCCTCCAAGGCGGGGTTGATGAGCAGTTCTTC. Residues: CSLQGGVDEQFF.

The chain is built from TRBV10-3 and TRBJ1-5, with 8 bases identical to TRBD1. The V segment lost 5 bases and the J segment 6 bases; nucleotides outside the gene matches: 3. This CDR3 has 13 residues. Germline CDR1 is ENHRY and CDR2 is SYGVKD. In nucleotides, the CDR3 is TGTGCCATCAGTATGGACAGGGCTCAGCCCCAGCATTTT. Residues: CAISMDRAQPQHF.

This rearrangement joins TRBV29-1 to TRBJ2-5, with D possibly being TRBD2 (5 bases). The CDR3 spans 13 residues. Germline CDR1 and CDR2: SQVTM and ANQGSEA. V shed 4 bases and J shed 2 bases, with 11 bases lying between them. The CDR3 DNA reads TGCAGCGTTGCTGGACTGATTCAAGAGACCCAGTACTTC. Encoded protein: CSVAGLIQETQYF.

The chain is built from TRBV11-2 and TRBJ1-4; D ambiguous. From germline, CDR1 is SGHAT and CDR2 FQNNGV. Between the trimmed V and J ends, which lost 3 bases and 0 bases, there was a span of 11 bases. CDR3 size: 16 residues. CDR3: CASSFSRSATNEKLFF. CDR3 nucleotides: TGTGCCAGCAGCTTCAGTCGAAGCGCAACTAATGAAAAACTGTTTTTT.

The CDR3 sequence is CASSYPPGQGNHEQYF. CDR3 nucleotide sequence: TGTGCCAGCAGTTACCCCCCGGGACAGGGAAACCACGAGCAGTACTTC. The chain joins TRBV6-6 to TRBJ2-7, with TRBD1 identical over 9 bases. CDR1 and CDR2 from the germline V gene are MNHNY and SVGAGI (reference sequence). V shed 2 bases, J shed 5 bases, and the junction held 10 bases outside the gene matches. The CDR3 consists of 16 residues.

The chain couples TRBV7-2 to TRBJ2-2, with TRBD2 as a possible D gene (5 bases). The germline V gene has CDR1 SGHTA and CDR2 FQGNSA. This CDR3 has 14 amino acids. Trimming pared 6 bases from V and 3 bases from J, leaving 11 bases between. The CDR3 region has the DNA TGTGCCAGCAGATCGGACTCCTACACCGGGGAGCTGTTTTTT. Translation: CASRSDSYTGELFF.

CDR3 in amino acids: CASSLGTGGTYEQYF. Here the CDR3 DNA reads TGTGCCAGCAGCTTGGGGACAGGGGGTACCTACGAGCAGTACTTC. J is TRBJ2-7 and V is TRBV5-4; 10 bases are a match to TRBD1. This CDR3 has 15 residues. V was clipped by 0 bases and J by 2 bases; unmatched bases: 2. The V gene's germline CDR1 is SGHNT and CDR2 YYREEE (reference sequence).

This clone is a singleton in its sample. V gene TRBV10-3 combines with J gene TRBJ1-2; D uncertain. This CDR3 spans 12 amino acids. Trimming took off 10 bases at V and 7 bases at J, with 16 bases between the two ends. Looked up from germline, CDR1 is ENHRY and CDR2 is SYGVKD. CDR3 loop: CATHVRESGYTF. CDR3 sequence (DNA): TGTGCCACCCACGTCCGGGAAAGTGGCTACACCTTC.

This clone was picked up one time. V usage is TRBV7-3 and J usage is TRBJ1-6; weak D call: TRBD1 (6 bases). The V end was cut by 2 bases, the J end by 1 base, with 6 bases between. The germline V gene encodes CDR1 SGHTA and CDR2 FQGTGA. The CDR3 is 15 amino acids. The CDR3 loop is CASSLDRSYNSPLHF. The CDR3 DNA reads TGTGCCAGCAGCTTAGACAGGTCCTATAATTCACCCCTCCACTTT.

The CDR3 nucleotides read TGTGCCAGCAGTTTGGGGACAGGTCGGTATAATGTGGCTGGGGCCAACGTCCTGACTTTC. It codes for CASSLGTGRYNVAGANVLTF. This chain joins TRBV28 and TRBJ2-6; TRBD1 aligns across 8 bases. The CDR3 has 20 amino acids. Per the germline V gene, CDR1 is MDHEN and CDR2 is SYDVKM. With V trimmed by 3 bases and J by 2 bases, 15 bases remained unmatched.

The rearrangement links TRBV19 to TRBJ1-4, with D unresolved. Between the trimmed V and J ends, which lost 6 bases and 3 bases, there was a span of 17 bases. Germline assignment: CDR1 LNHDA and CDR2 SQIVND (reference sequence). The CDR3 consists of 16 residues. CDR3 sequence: CASSHLLGLPNEKLFF. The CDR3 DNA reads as TGTGCCAGTAGCCACCTCCTGGGCCTTCCTAATGAAAAACTGTTTTTT.

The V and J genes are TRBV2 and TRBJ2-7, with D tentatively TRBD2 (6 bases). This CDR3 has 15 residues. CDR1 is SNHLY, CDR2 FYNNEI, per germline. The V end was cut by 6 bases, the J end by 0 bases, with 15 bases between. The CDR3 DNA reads TGTGCCAGCAGGGGTATAGCGGATAGCTCCTACGAGCAGTACTTC. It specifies CASRGIADSSYEQYF.

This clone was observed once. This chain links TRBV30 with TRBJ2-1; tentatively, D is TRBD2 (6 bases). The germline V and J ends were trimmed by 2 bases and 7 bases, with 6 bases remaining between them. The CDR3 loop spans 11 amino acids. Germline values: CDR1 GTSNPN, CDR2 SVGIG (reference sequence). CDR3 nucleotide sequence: TGTGCCTGGAGTAGCGGGAATGAGCAGTTCTTC. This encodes CAWSSGNEQFF.

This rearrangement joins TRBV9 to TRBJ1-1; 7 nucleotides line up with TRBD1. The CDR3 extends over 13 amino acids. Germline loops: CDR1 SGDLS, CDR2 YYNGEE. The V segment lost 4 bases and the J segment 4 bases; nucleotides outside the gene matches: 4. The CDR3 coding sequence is TGTGCCAGCAGCCAGGGGGTTGGCACTGAAGCTTTCTTT. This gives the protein CASSQGVGTEAFF.

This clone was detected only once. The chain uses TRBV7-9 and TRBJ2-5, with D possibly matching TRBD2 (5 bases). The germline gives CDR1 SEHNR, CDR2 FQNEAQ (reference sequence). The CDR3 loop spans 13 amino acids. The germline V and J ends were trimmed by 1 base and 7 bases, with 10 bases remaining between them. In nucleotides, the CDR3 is TGTGCCAGCAGCTTAGACGGCGCGGGGACCCAGTACTTC. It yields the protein CASSLDGAGTQYF. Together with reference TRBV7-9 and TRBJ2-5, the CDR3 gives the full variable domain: DTGVSQNPRHKITKRGQNVTFRCDPISEHNRLYWYRQTLGQGPEFLTYFQNEAQLEKSRLLSDRFSAERPKGSFSTLEIQRTEQGDSAMYLCASSLDGAGTQYFGPGTRLLVL.

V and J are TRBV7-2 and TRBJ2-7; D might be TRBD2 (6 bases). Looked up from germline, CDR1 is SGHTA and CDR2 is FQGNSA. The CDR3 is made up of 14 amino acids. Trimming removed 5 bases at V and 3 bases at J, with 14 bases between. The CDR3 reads CASSRLVTFYEQYF. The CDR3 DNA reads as TGTGCCAGCAGCCGACTAGTTACTTTCTACGAGCAGTACTTC.

CDR3 sequence: CASNLEGGTEKAFF. CDR3 in DNA: TGTGCCAGCAACCTCGAGGGGGGGACGGAGAAAGCTTTCTTT. V gene TRBV6-5 combines with J gene TRBJ1-1; the D gene is possibly TRBD1 (6 bases). Trimming pared 7 bases from V and 9 bases from J, leaving 21 bases between. The CDR3 is 14 amino acids. The germline V gene encodes CDR1 MNHEY and CDR2 SVGAGI.

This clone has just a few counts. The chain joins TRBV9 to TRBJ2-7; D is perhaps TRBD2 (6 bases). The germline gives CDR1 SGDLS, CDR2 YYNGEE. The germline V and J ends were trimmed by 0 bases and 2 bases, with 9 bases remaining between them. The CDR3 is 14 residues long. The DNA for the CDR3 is TGTGCCAGCAGCGTAGCGGGAGATACCTACGAGCAGTACTTC. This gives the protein CASSVAGDTYEQYF.

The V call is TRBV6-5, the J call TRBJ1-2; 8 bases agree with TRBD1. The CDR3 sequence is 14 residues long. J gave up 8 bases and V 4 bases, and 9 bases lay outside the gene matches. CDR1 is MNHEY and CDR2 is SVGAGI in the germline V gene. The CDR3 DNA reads TGTGCCAGCAGTTCCACAGGACAGGGCAGCGGCTACACCTTC. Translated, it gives CASSSTGQGSGYTF.

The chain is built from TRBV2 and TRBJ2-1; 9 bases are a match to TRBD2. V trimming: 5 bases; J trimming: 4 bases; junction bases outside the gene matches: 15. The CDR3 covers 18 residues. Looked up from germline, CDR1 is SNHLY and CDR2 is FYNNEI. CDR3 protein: CASSSPGAPSGVYNEQFF. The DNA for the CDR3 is TGTGCCAGCAGTTCTCCCGGGGCCCCTAGCGGGGTGTACAATGAGCAGTTCTTC.